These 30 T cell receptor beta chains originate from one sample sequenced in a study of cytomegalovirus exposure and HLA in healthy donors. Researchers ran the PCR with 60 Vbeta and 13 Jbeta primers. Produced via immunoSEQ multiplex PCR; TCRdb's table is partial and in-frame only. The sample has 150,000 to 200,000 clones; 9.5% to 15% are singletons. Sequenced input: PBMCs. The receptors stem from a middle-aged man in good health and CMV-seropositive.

The CDR3 DNA is TGTGCCAGCAGAGAGGAGACCCAGTACTTC. It specifies CASREETQYF. The rearrangement links TRBV6-1 to TRBJ2-5; D remains unclear. Looked up from germline, CDR1 is MNHNS and CDR2 is SASEGT. The ends were cut back, 6 bases at V and 5 bases at J, with 4 bases in the middle. This CDR3 is built from 10 residues.

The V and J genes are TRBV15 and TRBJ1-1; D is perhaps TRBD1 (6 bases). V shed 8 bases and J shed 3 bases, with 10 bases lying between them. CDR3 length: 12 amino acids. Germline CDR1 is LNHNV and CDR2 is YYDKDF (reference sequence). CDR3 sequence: CATGGWDTEAFF. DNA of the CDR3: TGTGCCACCGGGGGCTGGGACACTGAAGCTTTCTTT.

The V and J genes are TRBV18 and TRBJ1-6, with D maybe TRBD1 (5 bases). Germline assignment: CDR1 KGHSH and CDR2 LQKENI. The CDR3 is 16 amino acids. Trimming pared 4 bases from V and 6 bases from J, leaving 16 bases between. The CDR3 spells CASSLAGGVGNSPLHF. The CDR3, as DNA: TGTGCCAGCTCACTCGCCGGGGGGGTTGGTAATTCACCCCTCCACTTT.

CDR3: CATQPDRGRTGELFF. The CDR3 region has the DNA TGTGCCACTCAGCCGGACAGGGGGCGGACCGGGGAGCTGTTTTTT. The chain employs TRBV10-3 and TRBJ2-2; 11 positions agree with TRBD1. This CDR3 comprises 15 residues. Per germline, CDR1 ENHRY and CDR2 SYGVKD. The V gene end was trimmed by 10 bases and the J gene end by 5 bases; junction bases not matched to a gene: 9.

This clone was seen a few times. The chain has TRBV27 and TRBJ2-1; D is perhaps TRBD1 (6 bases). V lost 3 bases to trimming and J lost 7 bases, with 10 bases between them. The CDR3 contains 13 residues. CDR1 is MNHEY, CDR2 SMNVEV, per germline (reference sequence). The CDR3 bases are TGTGCCAGCAGTTTTTTAACAGGGAATGAGCAGTTCTTC. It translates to CASSFLTGNEQFF.

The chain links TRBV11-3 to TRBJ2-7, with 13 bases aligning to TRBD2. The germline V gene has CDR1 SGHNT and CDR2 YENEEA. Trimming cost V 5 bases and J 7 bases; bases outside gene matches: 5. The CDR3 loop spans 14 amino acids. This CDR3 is CASSPMGLAGEQYF. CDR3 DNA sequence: TGTGCCAGCAGCCCGATGGGACTAGCGGGGGAGCAGTACTTC. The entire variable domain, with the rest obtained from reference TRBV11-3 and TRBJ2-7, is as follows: EAGVVQSPRYKIIEKKQPVAFWCNPISGHNTLYWYLQNLGQGPELLIRYENEEAVDDSQLPKDRFSAERLKGVDSTLKIQPAELGDSAVYLCASSPMGLAGEQYFGPGTRLTVT.

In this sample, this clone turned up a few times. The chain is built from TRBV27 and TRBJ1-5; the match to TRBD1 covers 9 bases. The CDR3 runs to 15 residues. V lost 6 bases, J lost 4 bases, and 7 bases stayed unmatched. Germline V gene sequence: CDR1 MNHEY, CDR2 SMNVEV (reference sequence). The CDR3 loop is CASSIGQGINQPQHF. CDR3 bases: TGTGCCAGCAGCATCGGACAGGGGATTAATCAGCCCCAGCATTTT.

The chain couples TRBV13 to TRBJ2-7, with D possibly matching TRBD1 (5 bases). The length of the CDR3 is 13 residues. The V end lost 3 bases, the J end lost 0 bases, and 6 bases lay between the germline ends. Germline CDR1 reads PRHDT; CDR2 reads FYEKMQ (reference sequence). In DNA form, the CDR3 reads TGTGCCAGCAGCTTCGGACACTCCTACGAGCAGTACGTC. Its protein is CASSFGHSYEQYV.

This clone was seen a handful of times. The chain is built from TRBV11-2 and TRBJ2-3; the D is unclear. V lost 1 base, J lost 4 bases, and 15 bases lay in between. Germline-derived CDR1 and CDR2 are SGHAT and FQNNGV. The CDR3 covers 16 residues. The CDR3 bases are TGTGCCAGCAGCTTAGCGGGTGGCACACCCGCAGATACGCAGTATTTT. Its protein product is CASSLAGGTPADTQYF. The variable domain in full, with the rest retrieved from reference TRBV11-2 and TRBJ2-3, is EAGVAQSPRYKIIEKRQSVAFWCNPISGHATLYWYQQILGQGPKLLIQFQNNGVVDDSQLPKDRFSAERLKGVDSTLKIQPAKLEDSAVYLCASSLAGGTPADTQYFGPGTRLTVL.

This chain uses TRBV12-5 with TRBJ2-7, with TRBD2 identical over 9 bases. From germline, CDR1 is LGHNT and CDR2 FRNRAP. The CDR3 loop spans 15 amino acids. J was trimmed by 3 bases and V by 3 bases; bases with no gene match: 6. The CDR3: CASGLSSGTGYEQYF. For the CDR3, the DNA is TGTGCTAGTGGTTTATCTAGCGGGACTGGCTACGAGCAGTACTTC.

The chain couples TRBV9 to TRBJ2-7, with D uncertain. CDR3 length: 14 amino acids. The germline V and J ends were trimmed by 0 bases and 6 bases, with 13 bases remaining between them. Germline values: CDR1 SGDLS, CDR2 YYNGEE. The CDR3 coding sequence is TGTGCCAGCAGCGTAGAGGTAGCAGCCGCCGAGCAGTACTTC. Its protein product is CASSVEVAAAEQYF.

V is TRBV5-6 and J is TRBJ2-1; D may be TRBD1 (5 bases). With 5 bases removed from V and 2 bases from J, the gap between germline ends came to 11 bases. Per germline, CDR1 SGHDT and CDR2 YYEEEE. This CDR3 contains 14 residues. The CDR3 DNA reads TGTGCCAGCAGGGGGCTCGTGGCCTACAATGAGCAGTTCTTC. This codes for CASRGLVAYNEQFF.

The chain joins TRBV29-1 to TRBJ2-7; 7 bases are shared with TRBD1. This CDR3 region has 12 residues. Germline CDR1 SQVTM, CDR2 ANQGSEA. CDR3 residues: CSVLTGTYGQYV. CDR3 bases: TGCAGCGTTCTGACAGGGACCTACGGGCAGTACGTC.

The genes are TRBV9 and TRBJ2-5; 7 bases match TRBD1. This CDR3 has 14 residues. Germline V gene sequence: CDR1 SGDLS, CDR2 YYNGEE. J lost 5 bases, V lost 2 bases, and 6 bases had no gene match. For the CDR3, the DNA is TGTGCCAGCAGCGTGAACAGGGGATGGGAGACCCAGTACTTC. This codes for CASSVNRGWETQYF.

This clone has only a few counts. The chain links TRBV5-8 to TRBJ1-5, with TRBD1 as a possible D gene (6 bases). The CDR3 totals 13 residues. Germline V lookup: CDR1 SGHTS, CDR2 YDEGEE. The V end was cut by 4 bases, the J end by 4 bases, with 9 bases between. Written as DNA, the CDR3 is TGTGCCAGCAGCCCAGACAGGAATCAGCCCCAGCATTTT. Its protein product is CASSPDRNQPQHF.

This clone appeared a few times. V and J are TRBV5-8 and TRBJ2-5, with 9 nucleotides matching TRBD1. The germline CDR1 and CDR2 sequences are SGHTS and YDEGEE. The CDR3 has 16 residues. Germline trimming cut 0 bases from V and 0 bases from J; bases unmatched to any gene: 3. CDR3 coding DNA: TGTGCCAGCAGCTTGGCCAGGACAGGGGACCAAGAGACCCAGTACTTC. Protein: CASSLARTGDQETQYF. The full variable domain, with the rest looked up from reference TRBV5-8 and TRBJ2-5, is EAGVTQSPTHLIKTRGQQATLRCSPISGHTSVYWYQQALGLGLQFLLWYDEGEERNRGNFPPRFSGRQFPNYSSELNVNALELEDSALYLCASSLARTGDQETQYFGPGTRLLVL.

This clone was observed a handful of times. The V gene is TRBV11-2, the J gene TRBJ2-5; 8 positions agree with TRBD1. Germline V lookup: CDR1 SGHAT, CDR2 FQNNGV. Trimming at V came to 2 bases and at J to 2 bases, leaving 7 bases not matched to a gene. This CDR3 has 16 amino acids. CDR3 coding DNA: TGTGCCAGCAGCTTATTTCCACAGGGGGATCAAGAGACCCAGTACTTC. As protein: CASSLFPQGDQETQYF.

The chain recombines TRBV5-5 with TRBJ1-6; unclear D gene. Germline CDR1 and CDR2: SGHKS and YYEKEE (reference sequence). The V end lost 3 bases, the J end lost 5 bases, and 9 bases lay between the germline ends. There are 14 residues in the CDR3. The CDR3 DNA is TGTGCCAGCAGCTCGGGTGCGGATAATTCACCCCTCCACTTT. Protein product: CASSSGADNSPLHF.

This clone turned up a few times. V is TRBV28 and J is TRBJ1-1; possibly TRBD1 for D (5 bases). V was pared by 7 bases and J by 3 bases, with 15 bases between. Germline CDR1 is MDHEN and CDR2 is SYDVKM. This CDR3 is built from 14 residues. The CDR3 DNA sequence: TGTGCCAGCACGCTGGCGGGGGGTTACACTGAAGCTTTCTTT. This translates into CASTLAGGYTEAFF.

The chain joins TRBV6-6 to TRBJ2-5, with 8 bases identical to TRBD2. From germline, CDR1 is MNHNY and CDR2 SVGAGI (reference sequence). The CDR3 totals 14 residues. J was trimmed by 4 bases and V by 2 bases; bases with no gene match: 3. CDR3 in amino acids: CASSYGAGVETQYF. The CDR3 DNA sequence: TGTGCCAGCAGTTACGGAGCGGGGGTAGAGACCCAGTACTTC.

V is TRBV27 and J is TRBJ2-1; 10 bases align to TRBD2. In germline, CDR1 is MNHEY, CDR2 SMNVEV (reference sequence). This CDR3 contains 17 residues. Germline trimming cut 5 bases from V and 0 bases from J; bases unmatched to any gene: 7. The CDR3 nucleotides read TGTGCCAGCAGTCCGACTAGCGGGCGTAGCTCCTACAATGAGCAGTTCTTC. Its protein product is CASSPTSGRSSYNEQFF.

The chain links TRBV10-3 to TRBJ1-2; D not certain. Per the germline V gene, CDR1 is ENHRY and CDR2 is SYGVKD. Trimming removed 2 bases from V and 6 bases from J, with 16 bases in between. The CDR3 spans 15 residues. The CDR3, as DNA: TGTGCCATCAGTGAGGGCGGGTTTTCTTGGGATGGCTACACCTTC. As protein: CAISEGGFSWDGYTF.

CDR3 sequence: CSVRTQGAEGEQYF. The CDR3 coding sequence is TGCAGCGTCCGAACCCAGGGGGCGGAGGGTGAGCAGTACTTC. V and J are TRBV29-1 and TRBJ2-7; 8 bases are a match to TRBD1. The germline V gene encodes CDR1 SQVTM and CDR2 ANQGSEA. CDR3 size: 14 residues. V trimming: 6 bases; J trimming: 7 bases; junction bases outside the gene matches: 14.

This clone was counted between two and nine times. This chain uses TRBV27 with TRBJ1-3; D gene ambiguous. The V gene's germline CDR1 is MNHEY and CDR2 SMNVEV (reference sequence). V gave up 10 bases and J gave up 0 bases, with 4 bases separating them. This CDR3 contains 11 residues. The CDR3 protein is CAINSGNTIYF. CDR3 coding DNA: TGTGCCATTAACTCTGGAAACACCATATATTTT.

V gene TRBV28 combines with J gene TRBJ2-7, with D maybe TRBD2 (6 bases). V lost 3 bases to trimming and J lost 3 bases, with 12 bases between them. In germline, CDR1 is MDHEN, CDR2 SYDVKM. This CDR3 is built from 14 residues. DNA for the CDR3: TGTGCCAGCAGTTTCGGAGGGAAAGGCTACGAGCAGTACGTC. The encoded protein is CASSFGGKGYEQYV.

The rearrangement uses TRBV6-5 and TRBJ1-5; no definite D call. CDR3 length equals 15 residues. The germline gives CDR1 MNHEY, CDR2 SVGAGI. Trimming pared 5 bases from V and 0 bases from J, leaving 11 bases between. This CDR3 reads CASSRGFDSNQPQHF. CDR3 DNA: TGTGCCAGCAGTCGAGGATTCGATAGCAATCAGCCCCAGCATTTT.

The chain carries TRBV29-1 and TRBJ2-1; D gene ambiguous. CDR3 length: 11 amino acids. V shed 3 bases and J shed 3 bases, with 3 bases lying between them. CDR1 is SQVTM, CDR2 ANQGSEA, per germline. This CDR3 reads CSVDYYNEQFF. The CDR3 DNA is TGCAGCGTTGACTACTACAATGAGCAGTTCTTC.

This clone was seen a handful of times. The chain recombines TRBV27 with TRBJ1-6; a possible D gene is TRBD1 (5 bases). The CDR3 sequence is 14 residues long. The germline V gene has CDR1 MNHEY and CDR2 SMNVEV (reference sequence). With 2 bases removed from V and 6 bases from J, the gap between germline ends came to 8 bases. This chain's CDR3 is CASSLGGVNSPLHF. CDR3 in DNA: TGTGCCAGCAGTTTAGGGGGGGTTAATTCACCCCTCCACTTT.

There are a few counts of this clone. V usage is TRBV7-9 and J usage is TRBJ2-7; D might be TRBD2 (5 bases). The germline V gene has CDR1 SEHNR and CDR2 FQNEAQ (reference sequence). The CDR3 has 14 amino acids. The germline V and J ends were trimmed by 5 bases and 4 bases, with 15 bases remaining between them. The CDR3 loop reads CASSQGGVGYEQYV. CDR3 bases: TGTGCCAGCAGCCAAGGAGGAGTTGGTTACGAGCAGTACGTC.

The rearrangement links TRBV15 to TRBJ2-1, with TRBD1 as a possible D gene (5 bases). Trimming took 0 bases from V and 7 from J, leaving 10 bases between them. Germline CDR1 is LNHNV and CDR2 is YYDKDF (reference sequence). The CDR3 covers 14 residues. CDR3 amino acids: CATSRDQGVNEQFF. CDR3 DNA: TGTGCCACCAGCAGAGATCAGGGTGTGAATGAGCAGTTCTTC.